This T cell receptor (beta chain) was recorded in a study of long-term antiretroviral therapy in people with HIV. Study-wide results and caveats: Controls exceeded HIV repertoires in CDR3 length range. Participants lacked recorded data on ART adherence, viral resistance or therapy changes. Diversity measured after ART increased yet remained under transplant donor controls. Dominant in the repertoire at all time points were clones expanded before ART.

Notes on this clone: The target antigen is unknown.

This CDR3 has 13 residues. The V gene lost 8 bases and the J gene lost 9 bases, with 22 bases spanning the gap. Germline assignment: CDR1 SQVTM and CDR2 ANQGSEA. It was version v3.0 of the immunoSEQ assay that was run at survey level. The assay was immunoSEQ multiplex PCR, and TCRdb's table has in-frame clones only and misses some. Here the sample spans 25,000 to 40,000 clones, 95% to 98% being singletons. The sample here was unsorted PBMCs, taken 7.6 years after starting antiretroviral therapy. V is TRBV29-1 and J is TRBJ2-5; a weak D match, TRBD1 (5 bases). The receptor comes from a man under 40 with HIV. CDR3 nucleotides: TGCAGCTCAAAGGGGAACCCCCAAGGGGCCCAGTACTTC. Its protein is CSSKGNPQGAQYF.